This T cell receptor (beta chain) derives from a study of T-cell reconstitution after alpha-beta-depleted transplantation in children. Unique molecular identifiers were used to barcode this TCRbeta library. TCRdb reanalysed the PCR reads using MiXCR and keeps one entry per CDR3 protein. The profile shows approximately 100,000 distinct CDR3 sequences, about 12% of them singletons. This clonotype came up a few times. Germline assignment: CDR1 SGDLS and CDR2 YYNGEE. This CDR3 region has 13 residues. The V gene lost 2 bases and the J gene lost 4 bases, with 9 bases spanning the gap. The TCR was taken from a human donor who donated a stem cell graft to a child with inherited bone marrow failure. The V and J genes are TRBV9 and TRBJ2-5; D ambiguous. The sequenced sample was PBMCs from the stem cell graft donor, obtained from the stem cell graft. CDR3 sequence: CASSVGPGETQYF. As DNA, the CDR3 is TGTGCCAGCAGCGTTGGACCCGGAGAGACCCAGTACTTC.